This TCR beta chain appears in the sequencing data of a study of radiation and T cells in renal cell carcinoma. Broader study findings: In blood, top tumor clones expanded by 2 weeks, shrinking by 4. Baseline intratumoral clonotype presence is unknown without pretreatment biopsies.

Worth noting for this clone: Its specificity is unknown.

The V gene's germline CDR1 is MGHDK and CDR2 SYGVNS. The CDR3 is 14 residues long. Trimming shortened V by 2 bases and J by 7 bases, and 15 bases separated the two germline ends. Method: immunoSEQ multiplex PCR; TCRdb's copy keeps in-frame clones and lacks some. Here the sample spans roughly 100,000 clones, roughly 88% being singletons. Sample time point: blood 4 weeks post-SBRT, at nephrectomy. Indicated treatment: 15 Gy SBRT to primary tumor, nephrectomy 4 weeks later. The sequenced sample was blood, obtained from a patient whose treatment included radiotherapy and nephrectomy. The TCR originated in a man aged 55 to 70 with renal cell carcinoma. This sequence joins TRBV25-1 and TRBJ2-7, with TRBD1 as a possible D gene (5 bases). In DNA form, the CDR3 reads TGTGCCAGCAGTGAAACCAGGGTATTAGGAGAGCAGTACTTC. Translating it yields CASSETRVLGEQYF.